This TCR beta chain stems from a study of regulatory T cells in long-lasting Graves disease. This CDR3 is built from 15 residues. The germline V gene encodes CDR1 SQVTM and CDR2 ANQGSEA. Sequencing libraries for TCR beta were prepared with iRepertoire HTBI primers and Arm-PCR of CDR3 regions. MiXCR was run by TCRdb on the multiplex PCR reads, yielding one entry per CDR3 protein. The table has roughly 400,000 distinct CDR3 sequences, about 21% seen once. Overall study findings and caveats: New patients shared 970 or so public clonotypes, and persistent patients shared more, with about 2,700.

Specified time point: persistent/refractory GD, antithyroid drugs over 5 years with positive TRAb. PBMCs were the source of the RNA used for TCR sequencing. Note on this clonotype: Its specificity is not known. This may be a read error: a much more frequent sequence differs by one nucleotide.

The input for sequencing was peripheral blood mononuclear cells (PBMCs), taken when the disease was refractory, from a patient treated with antithyroid drugs. The sequence came from a female donor with Graves disease. The chain uses TRBV29-1 and TRBJ2-2; 10 nucleotides agree with TRBD1. This chain's CDR3 is CSGQGAQGNTRELFF. In nucleotides, the CDR3 is TGCAGCGGACAGGGGGCCCAAGGGAACACCAGGGAGCTGTTTTTT.